Described below is a single T cell receptor (beta chain) sequence and its context. Its antigen remains unidentified. Base-call qualities are not available, and no considerably larger clone is one nucleotide away. Using the deep immunoSEQ assay, TCR CDR3 regions were amplified from genomic DNA by multiplex PCR. Genomic DNA extracted from each cell subset was distributed evenly over all wells of several immunoSEQ 96-well plates, and each plate served as one replicate. Each replicate PCR for sorted subsets received about 180 ng genomic DNA, equal to about 30,000 T cell genomes. Purified libraries were quantified with a Qubit 3.0 fluorometer, sized on a Bioanalyzer 2100, and re-quantified with the KAPA Library Quantification kit. A separate single-read 150-cycle Illumina NextSeq 550 flow cell was used to sequence each immunoSEQ 96-well plate. From the authors' description of their analysis: The immunoSEQ output contained only junctional sequences without quality scores, so filtering could not match that applied to full-length reads. Sequences were annotated with PyIR, a Python wrapper for IgBLAST v1.9, using IMGT germline references to assign V/J genes and CDR3. Reads with weak V/J assignments (E-value above 1e-6), missing CDR3, stop codons, out-of-frame junctions, or ambiguous translated residues were removed. A V3J clonotype was defined by an identical inferred V gene, J gene, and CDR3 amino acid sequence. Percentage overlap between repertoires was computed as shared unique clonotypes divided by the size of the smaller repertoire. Richness of each repertoire was evaluated using RTK rarefaction, the Chao1 estimator, and Recon v2.1 estimates of unobserved clonotypes. Generation probabilities for all TCRbeta clonotypes obtained by the gDNA method from a handful of donors were computed using OLGA. TCRdb mirrors the immuneACCESS table, restricted to in-frame sequences. Some clones are absent from its copies; in checked studies, under half trace to an unresolved V gene, and the reason for the others is unknown. The DNA gave D and trimming, while V, J and clone size come from that table. The sample has approximately 810,000 clones on record, 85% to 95% of them singletons. The ten biggest clones cover 24% of the sample.

CD8 naive samples consisted of CD45RO-negative cells that were positively selected for CCR7, yielding a CD45RA+CCR7+ population without TemRA cells. The donors were healthy, HIV-negative adults who had no recently reported acute infections or vaccinations. Every donor was a Caucasian adult residing in Nashville, Tennessee, USA. After blood collection by leukapheresis, PBMCs were isolated using Ficoll-Histopaque density gradient centrifugation and then cryopreserved in the vapor phase of liquid nitrogen. Analytical flow cytometry was used to check the purity and quantity of each magnetically sorted T cell population. From each sorted fraction, genomic DNA was isolated and quantified by UV absorbance on a Nanodrop 2000c. This sample was included in a study of shared clonotypes between healthy human individuals (dated by TCRdb to the early 2020s). About the investigation overall: A couple of women and three men aged 18 to 49 years were included in the cohort. Each donor's leukapheresis produced roughly between roughly 0.85 and 10 billion PBMCs. To increase sequencing depth and limit assay-specific biases, different laboratories used diverse techniques to prepare libraries and sequence TCR repertoires. The study deeply sequenced blood TCR repertoires of five healthy adults to estimate repertoire size and the extent of clonotype sharing between individuals. For each donor, three plates each were used for CD4 naive and CD4 memory, two plates were used for CD8 naive, and one plate was used for CD8 memory.

From the cysteine up to the phenylalanine, the CDR3 has a length of 15 residues. Just the 45-base CDR3 DNA is kept, in frame starting at base 1. The CDR1 and CDR2 encoded by the germline V gene are SQVTM and ANQGSEA. Trimming takes 4 bases from V and 9 bases from J, and the germline ends sit 22 bases apart. The research as a whole found: The genetic and exposure-history diversity represented was limited by the small number of donors. Across four donors, around 5% of naive CD4, more than 3% of naive CD8, around 2.5% of memory CD4, and roughly 0.41% of memory CD8 clonotypes were shared. Compared with non-shared clonotypes, the clonotypes found in all four sorted-subset donors had higher generation probabilities. Estimated clonotype richness was generally larger for naive than for memory subsets. Sampling was restricted to blood, and TCR repertoires in tissue are likely to differ from TCR repertoires in blood. Rarefaction of sorted-subset datasets indicated incomplete sequencing despite the large sequencing depth. Based on pairwise subsampling, the degree of clonotype sharing among donors was expected to be affected by sequencing depth.

The material sequenced was naive CD8+ T cells sorted from blood. The sample's cell subset or site label, in plain terms: CD45RA+CCR7+. This clonotype was obtained from a man under 40 in good health. The rearranged chain carries TRBV29-1 and TRBJ2-1; perhaps TRBD2 is the D gene, with 6 bases matching. The CDR3: CSVVLLGGLDGEQFF. In nucleotide form, the sequence is TGCAGCGTTGTGCTGCTCGGGGGATTAGACGGTGAGCAGTTCTTC.